The clone carrying this TCR beta chain was recorded once. Antigen: not known. The PCR used 60 Vbeta and 13 Jbeta primers. Method: immunoSEQ multiplex PCR; TCRdb's copy keeps in-frame clones and lacks some. The repertoire consists of more than 110,000 clones, with over 70% occurring once and the leading ten covering about 1%. The CDR3 totals 12 residues. The germline V gene encodes CDR1 SGDLS and CDR2 YYNGEE. V trimming: 5 bases; J trimming: 3 bases; junction bases outside the gene matches: 2. These data are taken from a study of cytomegalovirus exposure and HLA in healthy donors. Study observations and caveats: A prior analysis recorded that most TCR beta V segments were productive about 90% or about 30% of the time.

The TCR originated in a man younger than 30 in good health and CMV-seronegative. This chain uses TRBV9 with TRBJ2-7, with 7 positions matching TRBD1. Specimen: PBMCs. The chain's CDR3 is CASRGDSYEQYF. The CDR3 DNA is TGTGCCAGCAGGGGGGACAGCTACGAGCAGTACTTC.